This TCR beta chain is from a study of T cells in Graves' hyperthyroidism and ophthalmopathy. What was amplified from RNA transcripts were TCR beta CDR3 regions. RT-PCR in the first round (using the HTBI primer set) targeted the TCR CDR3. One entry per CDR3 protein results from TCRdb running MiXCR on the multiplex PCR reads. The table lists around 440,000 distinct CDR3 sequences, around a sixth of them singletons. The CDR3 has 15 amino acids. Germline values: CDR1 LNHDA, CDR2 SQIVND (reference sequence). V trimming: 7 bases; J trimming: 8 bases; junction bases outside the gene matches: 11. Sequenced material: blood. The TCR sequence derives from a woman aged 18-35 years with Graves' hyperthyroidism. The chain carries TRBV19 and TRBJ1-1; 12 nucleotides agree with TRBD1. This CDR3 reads CASIRDRGRIPEAFF. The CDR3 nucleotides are TGTGCCAGTATCCGGGACAGGGGGCGGATTCCGGAAGCTTTCTTT.